Following are 27 T cell receptor beta chains from one sample sequenced in a study of Graves' ophthalmopathy and Graves' hyperthyroidism. From RNA, the CDR3 regions of TCR beta chains were amplified and sequenced. First-round RT-PCR relied on HTBI primers, and a second-round multiplex PCR came next. Via MiXCR, TCRdb re-called the multiplex PCR reads, giving one row per CDR3 protein. Among about 1.2 million distinct CDR3 sequences listed, 36% were seen once. Sequencing used peripheral blood or thyroid tissue (not recorded which). All receptors come from an adult man with Graves' hyperthyroidism.

The chain is built from TRBV2 and TRBJ2-7; a possible D gene is TRBD1 (6 bases). The CDR3 runs 14 residues. Germline CDR1 SNHLY, CDR2 FYNNEI. Trimming took off 6 bases at V and 2 bases at J, with 14 bases between the two ends. The CDR3 is CASRAGTYTYEQYF. The CDR3 region has the DNA TGTGCCAGCAGAGCCGGGACATACACCTACGAGCAGTACTTC.

This clonotype occurred many times. The chain employs TRBV7-9 and TRBJ2-5; D uncertain. V lost 5 bases, J lost 5 bases, and 9 bases lay in between. Per the germline V gene, CDR1 is SEHNR and CDR2 is FQNEAQ (reference sequence). The CDR3 sequence is 12 residues long. CDR3: CASSPHGETQYF. The CDR3, as DNA: TGTGCCAGCAGCCCACATGGGGAGACCCAGTACTTC.

The chain has TRBV7-2 and TRBJ1-5; a possible D gene is TRBD1 (6 bases). The ends were cut back, 3 bases at V and 5 bases at J, with 14 bases in the middle. CDR1 and CDR2 from the germline V gene are SGHTA and FQGNSA. This CDR3 contains 15 residues. As DNA, the CDR3 is TGTGCCAGCAGCTTTTCGGACAGACTACATCAGCCCCAGCATTTT. This sequence encodes CASSFSDRLHQPQHF.

The table lists this clonotype with many counts. The genes are TRBV7-2 and TRBJ1-5; D not certain. Trimming pared 1 base from V and 4 bases from J, leaving 8 bases between. This CDR3 is 14 amino acids long. CDR1 SGHTA and CDR2 FQGNSA come from the germline V gene. Here the CDR3 reads CASSLVIQNQPQHF. DNA for the CDR3: TGTGCCAGCAGCTTAGTAATACAAAATCAGCCCCAGCATTTT.

This clonotype came up many times. The chain recombines TRBV2 with TRBJ1-4; the D gene is possibly TRBD1 (5 bases). Germline V gene sequence: CDR1 SNHLY, CDR2 FYNNEI. The V end was cut by 6 bases, the J end by 8 bases, with 19 bases between. The CDR3 covers 15 residues. Written as DNA, the CDR3 is TGTGCCAGCAGCAGCGGCGGGGCCTCTGGGGAAAAACTGTTTTTT. Its translation is CASSSGGASGEKLFF.

This clonotype was found a few times. V gene TRBV13 combines with J gene TRBJ1-2; D ambiguous. The CDR3 is 14 amino acids. Germline-derived CDR1 and CDR2 are PRHDT and FYEKMQ (reference sequence). V gave up 5 bases and J gave up 0 bases, with 10 bases separating them. CDR3 amino acids: CASSHLGSNYGYTF. Here the CDR3 DNA reads TGTGCCAGCAGCCACCTAGGGTCTAACTATGGCTACACCTTC.

This clonotype was recorded many times. A much larger clone lies a single base off, so this may be a read error. The chain recombines TRBV6-5 with TRBJ2-6; D gene ambiguous. The CDR3 runs 14 residues. Germline CDR1 is MNHEY and CDR2 is SVGAGI. The V end was cut by 2 bases, the J end by 1 base, with 3 bases between. CDR3 DNA: TGTGCCAGCAGTTACAGGTCTGGGGCCAACGTCCTGACTTTC. It codes for CASSYRSGANVLTF.

In this sample, this clonotype turned up many times. V is TRBV12-3 or TRBV12-4 and J is TRBJ2-5, with D perhaps matching TRBD2 (6 bases). V shed 5 bases and J shed 5 bases, with 15 bases lying between them. The CDR3 is 14 residues long. Here the CDR3 reads CASSPSGLLETQYF. The CDR3 bases are TGTGCCAGCAGTCCTTCGGGACTTCTGGAGACCCAGTACTTC.

J is TRBJ2-2 and V is TRBV18, with a possible D match to TRBD2 (7 bases). The CDR3 extends over 17 amino acids. Germline CDR1 and CDR2: KGHSH and LQKENI. The ends were cut back, 6 bases at V and 5 bases at J, with 22 bases in the middle. The CDR3 region is CASSPLFGGRRTGELFF. In DNA, the CDR3 is TGTGCCAGCTCGCCCCTCTTCGGGGGGCGACGGACCGGGGAGCTGTTTTTT.

This clonotype showed up just a few times. The chain recombines TRBV5-1 with TRBJ2-7, with 7 bases that match TRBD2. V shed 5 bases and J 6 bases; nucleotides not matched to a gene: 5. CDR3 length: 12 amino acids. CDR1 is SGHRS, CDR2 YFSETQ, per germline. This chain's CDR3 is CASRLTGGEQYF. The CDR3 DNA follows: TGCGCCAGCAGGCTGACGGGAGGCGAGCAGTACTTC.

This clonotype was seen many times. The chain links TRBV19 to TRBJ1-3; D call uncertain. The CDR3 has 12 residues. In germline, CDR1 is LNHDA, CDR2 SQIVND (reference sequence). Trimming took 4 bases from V and 3 from J, leaving 4 bases between them. The CDR3 sequence: CASSTIGNTIYF. In nucleotides, the CDR3 is TGTGCCAGTAGTACCATTGGAAACACCATATATTTT.

The V call is TRBV5-1, the J call TRBJ2-3; TRBD1 matches at 9 bases. CDR1 is SGHRS and CDR2 is YFSETQ in the germline V gene. Trimming at V came to 0 bases and at J to 5 bases, leaving 4 bases not matched to a gene. The CDR3 extends over 15 amino acids. The CDR3 region is CASSLDRGRGDTQYF. CDR3 nucleotides: TGCGCCAGCAGCTTGGACAGGGGGCGAGGAGATACGCAGTATTTT.

This clonotype was counted many times. The chain recombines TRBV7-2 with TRBJ1-5; a possible D gene is TRBD1 (6 bases). V was cut by 1 base and J by 0 bases, with 10 bases left in between. Germline V gives CDR1 SGHTA, CDR2 FQGNSA. The CDR3 consists of 16 residues. The CDR3 sequence: CASSLVTGFSNQPQHF. CDR3 DNA sequence: TGTGCCAGCAGCTTAGTTACAGGGTTTAGCAATCAGCCCCAGCATTTT.

This clonotype was found many times. The chain has TRBV15 and TRBJ2-5; D ambiguous. CDR3 length equals 14 residues. The germline gives CDR1 LNHNV, CDR2 YYDKDF (reference sequence). V lost 0 bases, J lost 1 base, and 6 bases lay in between. CDR3: CATSREAAQETQYF. CDR3 nucleotides: TGTGCCACCAGCAGAGAGGCAGCCCAAGAGACCCAGTACTTC.

The table lists this clonotype with many counts. This chain uses TRBV2 with TRBJ1-2; D ambiguous. The CDR3 has 14 residues. Deletions cut 4 bases from V and 0 bases from J, with 9 bases between. Germline CDR1 SNHLY, CDR2 FYNNEI. CDR3 coding DNA: TGTGCCAGCAGTGGTATCAGCTCTAACTATGGCTACACCTTC. It specifies CASSGISSNYGYTF.

The sample holds a few counts of this clonotype. A read error is possible here, since a much larger clone lies one base away. The chain recombines TRBV29-1 with TRBJ1-1, with 8 nucleotides matching TRBD1. Germline loops: CDR1 SQVTM, CDR2 ANQGSEA. The CDR3 runs to 15 residues. As DNA, the CDR3 is TGCAGCGCCGAGGGGCAGGGGGCTATGAACACTGAAGCTTCCTTT. The encoded protein is CSAEGQGAMNTEASF.

The chain joins TRBV5-8 to TRBJ1-2; unclear D gene. The CDR3 extends over 15 amino acids. Trimming shortened V by 0 bases and J by 2 bases, and 11 bases separated the two germline ends. CDR1 is SGHTS, CDR2 YDEGEE, per germline. Written as DNA, the CDR3 is TGTGCCAGCAGCTTGGGGCGGGCGGGAAACTATGGCTACACCTTC. It is translated as CASSLGRAGNYGYTF. The variable domain in full, completed from reference TRBV5-8 and TRBJ1-2, reads EAGVTQSPTHLIKTRGQQATLRCSPISGHTSVYWYQQALGLGLQFLLWYDEGEERNRGNFPPRFSGRQFPNYSSELNVNALELEDSALYLCASSLGRAGNYGYTFGSGTRLTVV.

This clonotype was recorded many times. V and J are TRBV9 and TRBJ2-7; D uncertain. In germline, CDR1 is SGDLS, CDR2 YYNGEE. This CDR3 region has 13 residues. V lost 0 bases, J lost 5 bases, and 9 bases lay in between. CDR3 in amino acids: CASSVVGGHEQYF. The CDR3 coding sequence is TGTGCCAGCAGCGTAGTGGGCGGACACGAGCAGTACTTC.

This clonotype was counted a few times. This CDR3 is CASSPGQGSTDTQYF. In nucleotides, the CDR3 is TGTGCCAGCAGTCCGGGACAGGGTAGCACAGATACGCAGTATTTT. This chain connects TRBV6-1 to TRBJ2-3; TRBD1 aligns across 9 bases. The CDR3 has 15 amino acids. V dropped 5 bases and J dropped 0; count of bases not matched to a gene: 3. Germline V gene data show CDR1 as MNHNS and CDR2 as SASEGT.

This clonotype has just one count. The V gene is TRBV5-8, the J gene TRBJ1-6; a weak D match, TRBD1 (5 bases). The CDR3 covers 15 residues. Trimming stripped 4 bases from V and 9 bases from J, with 17 bases between. The germline V gene has CDR1 SGHTS and CDR2 YDEGEE. The CDR3 spells CASSPAGIRSSPLHF. The CDR3, as DNA: TGTGCCAGCAGCCCCGCAGGGATCCGATCTTCACCCCTCCACTTT.

At least ten counts were recorded for this clonotype. The chain has TRBV19 and TRBJ1-1, with D unresolved. Deletions cut 3 bases from V and 4 bases from J, with 18 bases between. This CDR3 comprises 16 residues. In germline, CDR1 is LNHDA, CDR2 SQIVND (reference sequence). In DNA, the CDR3 is TGTGCCAGTAGTATGAATTCCGCCAATGGGTTCACTGAAGCTTTCTTT. Translation: CASSMNSANGFTEAFF. Filled out from reference TRBV19 and TRBJ1-1, the complete variable domain reads DGGITQSPKYLFRKEGQNVTLSCEQNLNHDAMYWYRQDPGQGLRLIYYSQIVNDFQKGDIAEGYSVSREKKESFPLTVTSAQKNPTAFYLCASSMNSANGFTEAFFGQGTRLTVV.

This chain uses TRBV5-1 with TRBJ1-4; no clear D. CDR3 length: 12 amino acids. Trimming took off 4 bases at V and 8 bases at J, with 9 bases between the two ends. CDR1 and CDR2 (germline): SGHRS, YFSETQ. For the CDR3, the DNA is TGCGCCAGCAGCATGGATGGGGAAAAACTGTTTTTT. Its translation: CASSMDGEKLFF. The full variable domain, its missing parts supplied by reference TRBV5-1 and TRBJ1-4, is KAGVTQTPRYLIKTRGQQVTLSCSPISGHRSVSWYQQTPGQGLQFLFEYFSETQRNKGNFPGRFSGRQFSNSRSEMNVSTLELGDSALYLCASSMDGEKLFFGSGTQLSVL.

The chain uses TRBV27 and TRBJ2-7; no definite D call. V shed 0 bases and J shed 3 bases, with 6 bases lying between them. Germline V CDR1 and CDR2: MNHEY, SMNVEV (reference sequence). The CDR3 is 13 residues long. CDR3 loop: CASSLSLNYEQYF. CDR3 sequence (DNA): TGTGCCAGCAGTTTATCCCTGAACTACGAGCAGTACTTC.

The V call is TRBV12-3 or TRBV12-4, the J call TRBJ1-2, with D unclear. The CDR3 is made up of 15 amino acids. V was shortened by 6 bases and J by 4 bases, with 18 bases between the two germline ends. CDR3: CASSDLGMGSYGYTF. The CDR3, as DNA: TGTGCCAGCAGCGACCTTGGGATGGGTTCCTATGGCTACACCTTC.

The V and J genes are TRBV29-1 and TRBJ1-1; tentatively, D is TRBD1 (5 bases). CDR1 and CDR2 (germline): SQVTM, ANQGSEA. CDR3 size: 15 residues. Trimming stripped 8 bases from V and 4 bases from J, with 23 bases between. The CDR3 reads CSSLGTGGRRTEAFF. CDR3 nucleotide sequence: TGCAGCAGTTTGGGGACGGGGGGACGGCGCACTGAAGCTTTCTTT.

This clonotype was observed at least ten times. The V call is TRBV10-3, the J call TRBJ1-1; weak D call: TRBD1 (5 bases). Trimming took 8 bases from V and 0 from J, leaving 10 bases between them. The germline V gene has CDR1 ENHRY and CDR2 SYGVKD. The CDR3 consists of 13 residues. The CDR3 sequence is CAILGHLNTEAFF. The CDR3 DNA is TGTGCCATCCTAGGACACTTGAACACTGAAGCTTTCTTT.

The chain carries TRBV7-2 and TRBJ2-7, with 13 nucleotides matching TRBD2. The DNA end is a closer match to TRBJ2-1, so the J assignment may be wrong. Germline lookup yields CDR1 SGHTA and CDR2 FQGNSA. This CDR3 has 13 amino acids. The CDR3 region is CAGTSGVIGEQFF. Written as DNA, the CDR3 is TGTGCCGGGACTAGCGGGGTGATTGGTGAGCAGTTCTTC.